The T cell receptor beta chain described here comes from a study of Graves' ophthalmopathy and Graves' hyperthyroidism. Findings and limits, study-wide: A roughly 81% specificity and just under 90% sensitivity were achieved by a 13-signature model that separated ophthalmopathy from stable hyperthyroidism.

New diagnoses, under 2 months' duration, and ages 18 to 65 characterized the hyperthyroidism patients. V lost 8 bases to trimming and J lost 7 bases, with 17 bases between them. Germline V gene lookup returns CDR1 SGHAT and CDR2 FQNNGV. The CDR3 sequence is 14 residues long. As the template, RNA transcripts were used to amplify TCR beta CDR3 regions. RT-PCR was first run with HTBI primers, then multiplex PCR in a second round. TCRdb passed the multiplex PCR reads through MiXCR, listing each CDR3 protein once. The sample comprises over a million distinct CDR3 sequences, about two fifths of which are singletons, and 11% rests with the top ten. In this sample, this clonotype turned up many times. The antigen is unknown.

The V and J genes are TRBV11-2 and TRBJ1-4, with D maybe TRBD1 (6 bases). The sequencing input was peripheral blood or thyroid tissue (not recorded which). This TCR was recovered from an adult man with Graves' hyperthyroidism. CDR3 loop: CASGSQQGFEKLFF. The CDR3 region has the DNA TGTGCCAGCGGTTCACAACAGGGTTTTGAAAAACTGTTTTTT.